Below are 16 T cell receptor beta chains sequenced from a single sample in a study of blood T cell repertoires in COVID-19. TCRdb's table, derived via immunoSEQ multiplex PCR, lists solely in-frame clones and lacks some. This sample yields around 170,000 clones, of which around 90% are seen a single time; roughly 10% belongs to the top ten. What was sequenced was PBMCs or T cells enriched from blood (not recorded which). These receptors came from a woman under 30 who had recovered from COVID-19.

A single count supports this clone. The gene calls are TRBV2 and TRBJ2-7; the D gene is possibly TRBD2 (5 bases). V was trimmed by 0 bases and J by 0 bases, leaving 12 bases between them. The CDR3 consists of 16 residues. The germline V gene encodes CDR1 SNHLY and CDR2 FYNNEI. CDR3 residues: CASSEARLRDSYEQYF. The CDR3 DNA is TGTGCCAGCAGTGAAGCGCGTTTACGGGACTCCTACGAGCAGTACTTC.

The chain has TRBV9 and TRBJ2-7, with 8 bases matching TRBD1. Germline lookup yields CDR1 SGDLS and CDR2 YYNGEE. J gave up 2 bases and V 4 bases, and 8 bases lay outside the gene matches. The CDR3 spans 15 residues. The CDR3 sequence: CASSPTATGAYEQYF. The DNA of the CDR3 is TGTGCCAGCAGCCCAACAGCGACAGGGGCCTACGAGCAGTACTTC.

The chain uses TRBV27 and TRBJ2-5, with a tentative D call TRBD1 (5 bases). This CDR3 is built from 16 residues. Trimming removed 2 bases at V and 3 bases at J, with 16 bases between. Germline V gene data show CDR1 as MNHEY and CDR2 as SMNVEV (reference sequence). CDR3 nucleotide sequence: TGTGCCAGCAGTTTACTGGGGCGCCCCGGTAAAGAGACCCAGTACTTC. It yields the protein CASSLLGRPGKETQYF.

The J gene is TRBJ2-5, the V gene TRBV9; 10 bases are shared with TRBD1. The CDR3 spans 16 residues. Germline assignment: CDR1 SGDLS and CDR2 YYNGEE. After removal of 0 bases from V and 4 bases from J, the junction contained 6 bases not matched to a gene. The CDR3 bases are TGTGCCAGCAGCGTAGTGGGACAGGGGTGGGGAGAGACCCAGTACTTC. This sequence encodes CASSVVGQGWGETQYF.

The gene calls are TRBV4-2 and TRBJ1-1; 7 bases match TRBD1. This CDR3 is built from 14 residues. CDR1 and CDR2 from the germline V gene are LGHNA and YNFKEQ. With 5 bases clipped from V and 4 bases from J, the junction kept 7 bases outside the gene matches. CDR3 nucleotides: TGTGCCAGCAGCGACAGGGCCTTGGGCACTGAAGCTTTCTTT. Translation: CASSDRALGTEAFF.

This chain connects TRBV5-1 to TRBJ2-2; 9 positions match TRBD2. V lost 3 bases to trimming and J lost 2 bases; unmatched junction nucleotides: 11. Germline values: CDR1 SGHRS, CDR2 YFSETQ. The CDR3 runs 18 residues. CDR3 amino acids: CASSSWGPTSGNTGELFF. The CDR3 nucleotides are TGCGCCAGCAGCTCATGGGGTCCGACTAGCGGCAACACCGGGGAGCTGTTTTTT.

This chain joins TRBV21-1 and TRBJ2-7; whether TRBD2, the table's D call, matches the DNA was not checked. TRBV21-1 represents a pseudogene. CDR3 length: 23 amino acids. CDR3 in DNA: TGTGCCAGCAGCAAAGATCCCGGGACAGGGCATGTTGGGACTAGCGGGAGTGGGTACGAGCAGTACTTC. Amino acid sequence: CASSKDPGTGHVGTSGSGYEQYF.

This chain joins TRBV6-2 or TRBV6-3 and TRBJ2-2; 10 bases match TRBD1. Germline trimming cut 4 bases from V and 7 bases from J; bases unmatched to any gene: 6. Germline V gives CDR1 MNHEY, CDR2 SVGEGT. The CDR3 loop spans 15 amino acids. The CDR3 here is CASSSDRGRSGELFF. The CDR3 DNA reads TGTGCCAGCAGTTCAGACAGGGGGCGGAGCGGGGAGCTGTTTTTT.

The chain carries TRBV6-2 or TRBV6-3 and TRBJ1-5; D unclear. The CDR3 extends over 16 amino acids. Per germline, CDR1 MNHEY and CDR2 SVGEGT. V was shortened by 7 bases and J by 2 bases, with 18 bases between the two germline ends. The CDR3, as DNA: TGTGCCAGCACCCCAACGAGAGGGATGGGCAATCAGCCCCAGCATTTT. Translation gives CASTPTRGMGNQPQHF.

The chain carries TRBV10-1 and TRBJ2-5; D call uncertain. Between the trimmed V and J ends, which lost 2 bases and 3 bases, there was a span of 4 bases. This CDR3 is 12 amino acids long. Germline-derived CDR1 and CDR2 are WNHNN and SYGVQD (reference sequence). CDR3 sequence reads: CASSEPKETQYF. CDR3 nucleotide sequence: TGCGCCAGCAGTGAGCCAAAAGAGACCCAGTACTTC.

J is TRBJ2-1 and V is TRBV5-1; 9 positions match TRBD2. This CDR3 is built from 18 residues. Germline CDR1 SGHRS, CDR2 YFSETQ. Losses at the gene ends were 1 base for V and 8 bases for J; bases not matched to a gene: 16. CDR3 sequence (DNA): TGCGCCAGCAGCTTGTGGCCTAGCGGGAAGGCCCAGGGGGATGAGCAGTTCTTC. Translation gives CASSLWPSGKAQGDEQFF.

The V and J genes are TRBV2 and TRBJ1-5; tentatively, D is TRBD1 (5 bases). The CDR3 is 14 residues long. Between the trimmed V and J ends, which lost 3 bases and 7 bases, there was a span of 13 bases. Germline V gene lookup returns CDR1 SNHLY and CDR2 FYNNEI. CDR3 region: CASSDSGGRQPQHF. CDR3 coding DNA: TGTGCCAGCAGTGATTCCGGGGGTAGACAGCCCCAGCATTTT.

This chain uses TRBV5-8 with TRBJ1-2, with D perhaps matching TRBD1 (5 bases). The V end was cut by 7 bases, the J end by 5 bases, with 15 bases between. This CDR3 has 13 residues. Germline CDR1 SGHTS, CDR2 YDEGEE. The CDR3 loop reads CASQVAGGYGYTF. In nucleotides, the CDR3 is TGTGCCAGCCAGGTGGCCGGGGGATATGGCTACACCTTC.

The V and J genes are TRBV28 and TRBJ1-5; D is unresolved. The CDR3 loop spans 16 amino acids. Trimming took 1 base from V and 2 from J, leaving 12 bases between them. Germline V lookup: CDR1 MDHEN, CDR2 SYDVKM. CDR3 nucleotides: TGTGCCAGCAGTTTATTCCCAGACCGGGGCAATCAGCCCCAGCATTTT. This encodes CASSLFPDRGNQPQHF.

V usage is TRBV28 and J usage is TRBJ1-5; perhaps TRBD1 as D (6 bases). Germline V lookup: CDR1 MDHEN, CDR2 SYDVKM. Between the trimmed V and J ends, which lost 7 bases and 6 bases, there was a span of 10 bases. The CDR3 runs to 12 residues. CDR3 bases: TGTGCCAGCACCGACAGGAGTCAGCCCCAGCATTTT. This translates into CASTDRSQPQHF.

The chain combines TRBV5-6 with TRBJ2-5; 12 bases agree with TRBD2. The CDR3 has 15 residues. Germline V gives CDR1 SGHDT, CDR2 YYEEEE. V trimming: 2 bases; J trimming: 5 bases; junction bases outside the gene matches: 4. The CDR3 DNA follows: TGTGCCAGCAGCTTTACTAGCGGGGGGATGGAGACCCAGTACTTC. This encodes CASSFTSGGMETQYF.